This entry concerns a single TCR beta chain. What it recognizes is unknown. The record originates from a study of chemoradiotherapy in HPV16-positive cancers. Study background: A couple of HPV16-positive patients' cells yielded candidate HPV-specific clones and common motifs.

The CDR3 covers 14 residues. The V and J ends lost 4 bases and 10 bases, in that order; junction bases with no gene match: 8. Per the germline V gene, CDR1 is SGDLS and CDR2 is YYNGEE. Method: immunoSEQ multiplex PCR; TCRdb's copy keeps in-frame clones and lacks some. The sample lists about 68,000 clones, about nine tenths occurring once. Samples were taken several times over chemoradiotherapy. Study-wide results and limits: For HPV16-positive patients, expanding HPV-responsive T cells associated with longer recurrence-free survival. Non-HPV-specific T cells did not expand in tumors during treatment, whereas candidate HPV-specific clones and E7-related motifs did.

The V call is TRBV9, the J call TRBJ1-6; 7 bases agree with TRBD1. The material was blood, obtained from a patient who underwent chemoradiotherapy. This TCR was sampled from a human donor with HPV-associated anogenital cancer. The CDR3 coding sequence is TGTGCCAGCAGCCCCCGACAGGGAGGATCACCCCTCCACTTT. It yields the protein CASSPRQGGSPLHF.